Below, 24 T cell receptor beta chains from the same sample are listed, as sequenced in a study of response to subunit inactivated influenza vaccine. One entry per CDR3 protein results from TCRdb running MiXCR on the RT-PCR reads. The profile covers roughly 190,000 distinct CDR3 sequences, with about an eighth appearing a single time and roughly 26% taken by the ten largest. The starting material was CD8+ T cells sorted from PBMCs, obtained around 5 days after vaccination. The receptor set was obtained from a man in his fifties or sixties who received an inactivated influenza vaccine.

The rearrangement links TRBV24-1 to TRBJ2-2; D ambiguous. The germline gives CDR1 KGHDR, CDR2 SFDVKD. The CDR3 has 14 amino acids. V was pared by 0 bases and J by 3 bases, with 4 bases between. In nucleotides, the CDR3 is TGTGCCACCAGTGATTTGCGCTACACCGGGGAGCTGTTTTTT. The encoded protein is CATSDLRYTGELFF.

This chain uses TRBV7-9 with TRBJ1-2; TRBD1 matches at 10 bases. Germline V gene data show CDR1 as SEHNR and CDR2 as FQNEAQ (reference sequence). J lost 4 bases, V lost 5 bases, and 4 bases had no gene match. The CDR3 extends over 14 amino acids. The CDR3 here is CASSQGQGPYGYTF. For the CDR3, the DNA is TGTGCCAGCAGCCAGGGACAGGGGCCCTATGGCTACACCTTC.

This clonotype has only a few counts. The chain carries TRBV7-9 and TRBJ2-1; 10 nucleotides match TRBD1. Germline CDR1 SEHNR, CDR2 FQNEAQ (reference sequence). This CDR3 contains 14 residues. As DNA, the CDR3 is TGTGGCGCGACTGACAGGGGGCTAATTAATGAGCAGTTCTTC. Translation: CGATDRGLINEQFF.

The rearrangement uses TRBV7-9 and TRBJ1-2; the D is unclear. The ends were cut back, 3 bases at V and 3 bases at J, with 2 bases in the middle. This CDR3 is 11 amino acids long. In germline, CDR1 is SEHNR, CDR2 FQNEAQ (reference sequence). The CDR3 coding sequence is TGTGCCAGCAGCTTGGACTATGGCTACACCTTC. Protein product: CASSLDYGYTF.

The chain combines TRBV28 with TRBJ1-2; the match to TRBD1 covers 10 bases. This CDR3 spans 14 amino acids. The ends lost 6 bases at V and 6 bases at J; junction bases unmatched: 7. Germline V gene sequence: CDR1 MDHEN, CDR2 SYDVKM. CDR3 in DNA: TGTGCCAGCAGCCCACCCGGGACAGGGGATGGCTACACCTTC. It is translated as CASSPPGTGDGYTF.

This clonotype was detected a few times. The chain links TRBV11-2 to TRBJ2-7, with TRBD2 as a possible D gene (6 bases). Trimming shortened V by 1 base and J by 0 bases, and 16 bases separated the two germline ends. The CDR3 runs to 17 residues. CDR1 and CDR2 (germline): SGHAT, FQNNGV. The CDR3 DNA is TGTGCCAGCAGCTTAGTTGGTAGCGGCTCTAACTCCTACGAGCAGTACTTC. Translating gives CASSLVGSGSNSYEQYF.

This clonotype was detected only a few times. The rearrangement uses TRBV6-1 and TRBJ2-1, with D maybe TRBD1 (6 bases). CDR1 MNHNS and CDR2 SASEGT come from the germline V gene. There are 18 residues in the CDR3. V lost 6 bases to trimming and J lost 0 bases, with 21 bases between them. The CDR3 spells CASRKDSVFGLSYNEQFF. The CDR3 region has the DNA TGTGCCAGCAGGAAGGACAGTGTCTTCGGGCTCTCCTACAATGAGCAGTTCTTC.

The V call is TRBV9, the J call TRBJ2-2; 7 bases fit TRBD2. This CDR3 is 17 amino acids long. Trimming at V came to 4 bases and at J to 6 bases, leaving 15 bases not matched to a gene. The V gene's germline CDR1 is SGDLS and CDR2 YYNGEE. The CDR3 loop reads CASSPLNRGGRAGELFF. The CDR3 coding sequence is TGTGCCAGCAGCCCCCTTAATAGGGGAGGGAGAGCCGGGGAGCTGTTTTTT.

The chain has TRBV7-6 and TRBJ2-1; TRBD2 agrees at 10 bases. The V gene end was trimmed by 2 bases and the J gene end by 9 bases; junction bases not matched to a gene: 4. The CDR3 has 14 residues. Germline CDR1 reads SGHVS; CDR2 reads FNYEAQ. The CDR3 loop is CASSLIAGGVEQFF. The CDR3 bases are TGTGCCAGCAGCTTAATAGCGGGAGGCGTTGAGCAGTTCTTC.

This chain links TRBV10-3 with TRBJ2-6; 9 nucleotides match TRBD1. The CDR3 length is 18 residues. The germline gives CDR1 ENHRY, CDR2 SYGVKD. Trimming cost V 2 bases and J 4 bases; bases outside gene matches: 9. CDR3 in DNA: TGTGCCATCAGTGAGAACCCGACAGGGGGGCTCGGGGCCAACGTCCTGACTTTC. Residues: CAISENPTGGLGANVLTF.

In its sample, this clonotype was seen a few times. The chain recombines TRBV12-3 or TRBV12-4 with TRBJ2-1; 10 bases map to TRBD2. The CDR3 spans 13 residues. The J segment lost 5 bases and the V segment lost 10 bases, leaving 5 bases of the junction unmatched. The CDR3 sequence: CAISGGANNEQFF. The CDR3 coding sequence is TGTGCCATCAGCGGGGGGGCCAACAATGAGCAGTTCTTC.

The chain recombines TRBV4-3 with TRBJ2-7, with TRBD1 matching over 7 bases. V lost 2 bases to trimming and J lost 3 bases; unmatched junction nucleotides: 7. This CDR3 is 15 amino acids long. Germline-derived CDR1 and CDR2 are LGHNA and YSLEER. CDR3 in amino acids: CASSQSRGSFYEQYF. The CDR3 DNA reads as TGCGCCAGCAGCCAAAGCAGGGGGAGCTTCTACGAGCAGTACTTC.

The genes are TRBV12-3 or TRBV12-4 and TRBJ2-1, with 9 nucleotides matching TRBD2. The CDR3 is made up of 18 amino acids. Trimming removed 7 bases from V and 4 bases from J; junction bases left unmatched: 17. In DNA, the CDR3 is TGTGCCAGCACCTACAAAAGTCGGGCGGGAGGGTTGTACAATGAGCAGTTCTTC. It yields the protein CASTYKSRAGGLYNEQFF.

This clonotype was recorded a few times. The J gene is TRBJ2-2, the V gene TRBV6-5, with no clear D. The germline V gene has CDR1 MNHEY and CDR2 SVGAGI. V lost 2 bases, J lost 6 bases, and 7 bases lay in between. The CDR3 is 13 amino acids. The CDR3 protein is CASSYSFAGELFF. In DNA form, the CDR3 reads TGTGCCAGCAGTTACAGTTTCGCCGGGGAGCTGTTTTTT.

The CDR3 reads CAISADRIYGYTF. The CDR3 coding sequence is TGTGCCATCAGCGCAGACAGGATCTATGGCTACACCTTC. This chain joins TRBV10-3 and TRBJ1-2; D may be TRBD1 (6 bases). The germline gives CDR1 ENHRY, CDR2 SYGVKD. Trimming removed 6 bases at V and 4 bases at J, with 12 bases between. The CDR3 sequence is 13 residues long.

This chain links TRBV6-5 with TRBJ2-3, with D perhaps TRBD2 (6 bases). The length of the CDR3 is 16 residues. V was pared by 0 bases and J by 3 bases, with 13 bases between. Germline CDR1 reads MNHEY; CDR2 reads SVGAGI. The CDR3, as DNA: TGTGCCAGCAGTTACTCGATTCCCCGGGGGACAGATACGCAGTATTTT. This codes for CASSYSIPRGTDTQYF.

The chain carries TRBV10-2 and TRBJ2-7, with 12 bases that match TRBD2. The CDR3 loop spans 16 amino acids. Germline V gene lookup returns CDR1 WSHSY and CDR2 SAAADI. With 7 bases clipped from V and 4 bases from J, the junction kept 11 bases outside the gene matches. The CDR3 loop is CASIAASGGGHYEQYF. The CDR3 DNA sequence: TGCGCCAGCATAGCTGCTAGCGGGGGGGGGCATTACGAGCAGTACTTC.

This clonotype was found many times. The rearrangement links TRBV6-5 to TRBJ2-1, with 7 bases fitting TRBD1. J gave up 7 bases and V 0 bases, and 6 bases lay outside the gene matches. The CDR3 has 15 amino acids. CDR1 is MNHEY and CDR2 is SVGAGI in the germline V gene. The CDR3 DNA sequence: TGTGCCAGCAGTTACTCGTGGACAGGTAATAATGAGCAGTTCTTC. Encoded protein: CASSYSWTGNNEQFF.

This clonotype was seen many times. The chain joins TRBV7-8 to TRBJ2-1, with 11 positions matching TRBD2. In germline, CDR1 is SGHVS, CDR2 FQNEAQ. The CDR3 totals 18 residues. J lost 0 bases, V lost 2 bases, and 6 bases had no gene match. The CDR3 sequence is CASSLRSGRAHSYNEQFF. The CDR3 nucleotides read TGTGCCAGCAGCTTACGTAGCGGGAGGGCTCACTCCTACAATGAGCAGTTCTTC.

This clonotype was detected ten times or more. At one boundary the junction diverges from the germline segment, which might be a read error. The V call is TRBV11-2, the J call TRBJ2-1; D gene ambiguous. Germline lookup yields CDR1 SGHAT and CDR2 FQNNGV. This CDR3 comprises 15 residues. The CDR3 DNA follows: TGTGCCAGCAGTTTAGGCCTCAGCTCCTACAATGAGCAGTTCTTC. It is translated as CASSLGLSSYNEQFF.

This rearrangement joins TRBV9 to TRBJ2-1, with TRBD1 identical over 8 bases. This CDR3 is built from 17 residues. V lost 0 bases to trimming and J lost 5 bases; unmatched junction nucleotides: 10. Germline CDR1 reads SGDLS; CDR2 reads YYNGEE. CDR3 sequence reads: CASSVAIQGEAHNEQFF. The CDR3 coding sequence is TGTGCCAGCAGCGTAGCGATACAGGGGGAGGCGCACAATGAGCAGTTCTTC.

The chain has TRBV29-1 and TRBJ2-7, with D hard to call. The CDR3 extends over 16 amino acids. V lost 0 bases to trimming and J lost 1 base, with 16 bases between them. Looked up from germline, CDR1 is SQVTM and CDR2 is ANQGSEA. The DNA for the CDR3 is TGCAGCGTTGAAGATGCCGGGTCCATGGGGTCCTACGAGCAGTACTTC. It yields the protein CSVEDAGSMGSYEQYF.

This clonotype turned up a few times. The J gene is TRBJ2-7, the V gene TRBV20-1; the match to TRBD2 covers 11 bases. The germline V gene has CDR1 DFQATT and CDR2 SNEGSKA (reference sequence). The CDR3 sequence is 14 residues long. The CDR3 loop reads CSYTSGSEFYEQYF. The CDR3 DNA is TGCAGCTACACTAGCGGGAGTGAGTTCTACGAGCAGTACTTC.

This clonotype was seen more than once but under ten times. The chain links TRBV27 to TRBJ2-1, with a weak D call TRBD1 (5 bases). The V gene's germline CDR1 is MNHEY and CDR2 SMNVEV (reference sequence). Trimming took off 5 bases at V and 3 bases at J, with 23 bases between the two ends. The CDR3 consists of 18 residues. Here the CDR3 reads CASSPKYWGRPDYNEQFF. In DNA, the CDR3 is TGTGCCAGCAGTCCAAAGTATTGGGGCAGACCGGACTACAATGAGCAGTTCTTC.